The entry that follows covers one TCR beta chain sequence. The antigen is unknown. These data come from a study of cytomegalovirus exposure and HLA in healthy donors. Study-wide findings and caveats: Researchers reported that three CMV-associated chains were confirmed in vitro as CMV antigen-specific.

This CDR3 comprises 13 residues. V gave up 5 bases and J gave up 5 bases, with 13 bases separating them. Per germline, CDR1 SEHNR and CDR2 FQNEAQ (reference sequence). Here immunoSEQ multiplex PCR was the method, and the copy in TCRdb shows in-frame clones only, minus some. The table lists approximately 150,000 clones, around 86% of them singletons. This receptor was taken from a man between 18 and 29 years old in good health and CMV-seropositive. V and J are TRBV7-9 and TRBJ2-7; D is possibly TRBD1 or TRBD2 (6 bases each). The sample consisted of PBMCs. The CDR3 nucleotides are TGTGCCAGCAGCCTAGGGGGAGGTAACGAGCAGTACTTC. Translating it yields CASSLGGGNEQYF.